These 20 T cell receptor beta chains share one sample of origin, sequenced in a study of blood T cell repertoires in COVID-19. Only in-frame clones appear in the TCRdb table, and some are missing; sequencing was by immunoSEQ multiplex PCR. The table records a few hundred thousand clones, 80% to 90% of them present only once. Sequencing was done on a sample of peripheral blood. These receptors all stem from a woman between 45 and 60 years old who had recovered from COVID-19.

This clone was found once. The chain couples TRBV7-2 to TRBJ1-1; no definite D call. Germline CDR1 reads SGHTA; CDR2 reads FQGNSA. Trimming stripped 11 bases from V and 4 bases from J, with 14 bases between. The CDR3 length is 12 residues. The DNA for the CDR3 is TGTGCCTCCGCCGAGGGAGGCACTGAAGCTTTCTTT. Translation: CASAEGGTEAFF.

This clone was counted once. The rearrangement links TRBV28 to TRBJ1-2; no firm D call. Per the germline V gene, CDR1 is MDHEN and CDR2 is SYDVKM. CDR3 length: 14 residues. V gave up 7 bases and J gave up 6 bases, with 18 bases separating them. Here the CDR3 reads CASNRENRPDGYTF. DNA for the CDR3: TGTGCCAGCAACCGGGAGAACAGACCGGATGGCTACACCTTC.

The CDR3 sequence: CASSSHCSQPQHF. CDR3 in DNA: TGTGCCAGCAGCTCCCACTGTAGTCAGCCCCAGCATTTT. The genes are TRBV7-7 and TRBJ1-5; no clear D. V was pared by 4 bases and J by 6 bases, with 10 bases between. Germline V lookup: CDR1 SSHAT, CDR2 FNYEAQ (reference sequence). This CDR3 is 13 amino acids long. Full variable domain (rest looked up from reference TRBV7-7 and TRBJ1-5): GAGVSQSPRYKVTKRGQDVTLRCDPISSHATLYWYQQALGQGPEFLTYFNYEAQPDKSGLPSDRFSAERPEGSISTLTIQRTEQRDSAMYRCASSSHCSQPQHFGDGTRLSIL.

The chain is built from TRBV4-1 and TRBJ2-3, with D possibly matching TRBD2 (6 bases). Trimming stripped 4 bases from V and 7 bases from J, with 12 bases between. This CDR3 has 13 amino acids. Per germline, CDR1 MGHRA and CDR2 YSYEKL. This chain's CDR3 is CASSPLGGHTQYF. CDR3 in DNA: TGCGCCAGCAGCCCGCTGGGGGGTCATACGCAGTATTTT.

The chain couples TRBV9 to TRBJ2-3, with D perhaps matching TRBD1 (5 bases). Germline-derived CDR1 and CDR2 are SGDLS and YYNGEE. The CDR3 sequence is 15 residues long. V lost 4 bases and J lost 4, with 16 bases in between. CDR3 sequence: CASSLVWGAADTQYF. The CDR3 DNA sequence: TGTGCCAGCAGCCTGGTTTGGGGCGCCGCAGATACGCAGTATTTT.

This sequence joins TRBV10-2 and TRBJ2-3; TRBD2 agrees at 14 bases. The ends lost 5 bases at V and 2 bases at J; junction bases unmatched: 9. The germline gives CDR1 WSHSY, CDR2 SAAADI. The CDR3 has 18 residues. This chain's CDR3 is CASSLGLAGGPYTDTQYF. The CDR3 nucleotides are TGCGCCAGCAGTCTCGGACTAGCGGGGGGACCTTACACAGATACGCAGTATTTT.

The chain combines TRBV30 with TRBJ1-6; no clear D. This CDR3 is 13 amino acids long. Germline V gene lookup returns CDR1 GTSNPN and CDR2 SVGIG (reference sequence). V dropped 0 bases and J dropped 6 bases, with 6 bases sitting between them. This CDR3 is CAWSVATNSPLHF. Here the CDR3 DNA reads TGTGCCTGGAGTGTAGCCACTAATTCACCCCTCCACTTT.

The chain has TRBV29-1 and TRBJ1-1, with D unclear. This CDR3 contains 11 residues. Germline V gene sequence: CDR1 SQVTM, CDR2 ANQGSEA. Deletions cut 7 bases from V and 1 base from J, with 7 bases between. CDR3 in amino acids: CSAQSNTEAFF. The DNA of the CDR3 is TGCAGCGCCCAATCGAACACTGAAGCTTTCTTT.

The chain carries TRBV2 and TRBJ1-5; D is unresolved. Germline CDR1 reads SNHLY; CDR2 reads FYNNEI. The CDR3 contains 13 residues. V was pared by 8 bases and J by 1 base, with 9 bases between. Here the CDR3 DNA reads TGTGCCAGCCACGGGAGGAGCAATCAGCCCCAGCATTTT. Encoded protein: CASHGRSNQPQHF.

There are a few counts of this clone. The chain is built from TRBV7-8 and TRBJ1-1; perhaps TRBD1 as D (5 bases). V dropped 5 bases and J dropped 0 bases, with 10 bases sitting between them. The CDR3 contains 14 residues. From germline, CDR1 is SGHVS and CDR2 FQNEAQ. CDR3 region: CASSHRGMNTEAFF. DNA for the CDR3: TGTGCCAGCAGCCATAGGGGTATGAACACTGAAGCTTTCTTT.

The chain joins TRBV4-1 to TRBJ1-4; no firm D call. V was trimmed by 0 bases and J by 7 bases, leaving 12 bases between them. This CDR3 region has 15 residues. Germline lookup yields CDR1 MGHRA and CDR2 YSYEKL. CDR3 region: CASSQDGEGGEKLFF. The CDR3 DNA reads TGCGCCAGCAGCCAAGATGGCGAGGGCGGTGAAAAACTGTTTTTT.

The chain is built from TRBV28 and TRBJ2-5; the D gene is possibly TRBD1 (6 bases). V was trimmed by 4 bases and J by 5 bases, leaving 17 bases between them. This CDR3 spans 15 amino acids. Germline V gene lookup returns CDR1 MDHEN and CDR2 SYDVKM. DNA for the CDR3: TGTGCCAGCAGTTACAGACAGGATCCCCCCGAGACCCAGTACTTC. Translated, it gives CASSYRQDPPETQYF.

The chain employs TRBV9 and TRBJ1-3; a weak D match, TRBD1 (6 bases). Looked up from germline, CDR1 is SGDLS and CDR2 is YYNGEE. The CDR3 spans 17 residues. Trimming stripped 0 bases from V and 2 bases from J, with 15 bases between. CDR3 nucleotides: TGTGCCAGCAGCGTAGGTTTCGGGGGGGCTGCTGGAAACACCATATATTTT. It translates to CASSVGFGGAAGNTIYF.

The chain joins TRBV6-1 to TRBJ2-1, with TRBD2 matching 8 bases. There are 16 residues in the CDR3. V shed 1 base and J 2 bases; nucleotides not matched to a gene: 4. Germline loops: CDR1 MNHNS, CDR2 SASEGT. The CDR3 is CASSEGRGVTYNEQFF. The CDR3 bases are TGTGCCAGCAGTGAAGGGCGGGGGGTAACCTACAATGAGCAGTTCTTC.

This chain connects TRBV27 to TRBJ1-1, with a weak D call TRBD1 (5 bases). This CDR3 region has 14 residues. V gave up 3 bases and J gave up 5 bases, with 13 bases separating them. Germline V gene sequence: CDR1 MNHEY, CDR2 SMNVEV (reference sequence). The CDR3 DNA is TGTGCCAGCAGTTTTTACGGGGGAGGGACTGAAGCTTTCTTT. It encodes CASSFYGGGTEAFF.

This rearrangement joins TRBV4-3 to TRBJ1-3; D is unclear. This CDR3 has 15 amino acids. Trimming removed 0 bases at V and 0 bases at J, with 6 bases between. CDR1 is LGHNA, CDR2 YSLEER, per germline. The CDR3 DNA is TGCGCCAGCAGCCAAGACCCAGGCTCTGGAAACACCATATATTTT. This translates into CASSQDPGSGNTIYF.

The rearrangement links TRBV6-5 to TRBJ1-5, with 8 nucleotides matching TRBD1. This CDR3 contains 15 residues. Germline CDR1 reads MNHEY; CDR2 reads SVGAGI. V shed 7 bases and J 5 bases; nucleotides not matched to a gene: 10. This CDR3 reads CASKPGGAVYQPQHF. The CDR3 DNA reads TGTGCCAGCAAACCAGGGGGCGCGGTCTATCAGCCCCAGCATTTT.

The table lists this clone with a count of one. V and J are TRBV11-3 and TRBJ2-5, with 8 bases identical to TRBD2. This CDR3 region has 15 residues. Germline V gene sequence: CDR1 SGHNT, CDR2 YENEEA. V shed 3 bases, J shed 1 base, and the junction held 4 bases outside the gene matches. This chain's CDR3 is CASSFGGGPQETQYF. The DNA of the CDR3 is TGTGCCAGCAGCTTCGGGGGGGGCCCCCAAGAGACCCAGTACTTC.

CDR3: CASSPYREDTEAFF. Written as DNA, the CDR3 is TGTGCCAGCAGTCCTTACAGGGAAGACACTGAAGCTTTCTTT. The genes are TRBV6-5 and TRBJ1-1; maybe TRBD1 (6 bases). This CDR3 has 14 residues. Germline V gives CDR1 MNHEY, CDR2 SVGAGI. Trimming took 5 bases from V and 3 from J, leaving 13 bases between them.

The chain employs TRBV29-1 and TRBJ1-1; 8 bases are shared with TRBD1. The CDR3 is 11 residues long. The trim removed 7 bases at V and 7 bases at J, leaving 5 bases unmatched. The germline gives CDR1 SQVTM, CDR2 ANQGSEA. The CDR3 sequence is CSADRGGEAFF. The CDR3, as DNA: TGCAGCGCCGACAGGGGAGGTGAAGCTTTCTTT. Complete variable domain (other parts from reference TRBV29-1 and TRBJ1-1): SAVISQKPSRDICQRGTSLTIQCQVDSQVTMMFWYRQQPGQSLTLIATANQGSEATYESGFVIDKFPISRPNLTFSTLTVSNMSPEDSSIYLCSADRGGEAFFGQGTRLTVV.